This T cell receptor (beta chain) was observed in a study of cytomegalovirus exposure and HLA in healthy donors. Whole-study results and caveats: Presence/absence analyses rested on an assumption that sequencing depth was roughly uniform across donors. A later analysis, which compared TCR beta chains of equal frequency, found the HLA-associated ones more clonally expanded. An apparent linkage of common viral pathogens to several of the most significant clusters emerged in a later analysis.

Trimming took 1 base from V and 7 from J; bases not matched to a gene: 5. The CDR3 contains 14 residues. Germline V gene data show CDR1 as LNHDA and CDR2 as SQIVND (reference sequence). Both 60 Vbeta primers and 13 Jbeta primers went into the PCR. Clones were read by immunoSEQ multiplex PCR, and TCRdb kept only the in-frame ones, dropping some. Across under 70,000 clones, the top ten clones capture roughly 9.6% of the sample. Regarding donors, all were healthy bone marrow donors. As regards this clone: Its specificity is unknown.

The sample consisted of PBMCs. The rearrangement uses TRBV19 and TRBJ1-1; 8 bases map to TRBD1. This TCR was recovered from a man between 50 and 59 years old in good health and CMV-seropositive. CDR3: CASSIGDRLNEAFF. As DNA, the CDR3 is TGTGCCAGTAGTATAGGGGACAGGTTAAATGAAGCTTTCTTT. Supplemented by reference TRBV19 and TRBJ1-1, the full variable domain reads DGGITQSPKYLFRKEGQNVTLSCEQNLNHDAMYWYRQDPGQGLRLIYYSQIVNDFQKGDIAEGYSVSREKKESFPLTVTSAQKNPTAFYLCASSIGDRLNEAFFGQGTRLTVV.